This T cell receptor beta chain was retrieved from a study of blood T cell repertoires in COVID-19. In germline, CDR1 is MNHEY, CDR2 SMNVEV (reference sequence). The CDR3 is 15 amino acids. Trimming shortened V by 3 bases and J by 0 bases, and 9 bases separated the two germline ends. As originally analysed: Estimates of nucleated cell counts were drawn from the amplification of reference gene primers. Sequenced by immunoSEQ multiplex PCR; TCRdb stores in-frame clones only, minus some. The V and J calls and clone size are taken from that table; D and trimming were inferred from the DNA. The table records 270,000 or so clones, approximately 81% of them present only once. This clone has a handful of counts.

Material for sequencing was peripheral blood. This sequence originates from a woman in her sixties with active or convalescent COVID-19. The chain recombines TRBV27 with TRBJ1-5; no clear D gene. The CDR3, as DNA: TGTGCCAGCAGTTTCGGGGTGTTTAGCAATCAGCCCCAGCATTTT. Its translation: CASSFGVFSNQPQHF.